Below, one T cell receptor beta chain is given with its context. Unmatched junction bases numbered 6, after V lost 9 bases and J lost 2 bases. CDR1 and CDR2 (germline): SNHLY, FYNNEI. The CDR3 length is 15 residues. These data come from a study of blood T cell repertoires in COVID-19. Participant-given clinical history determined each cohort assignment. Profiled with immunoSEQ multiplex PCR; TCRdb holds only in-frame clones, not every one. The table has 250,000 to 300,000 clones, 91% seen once. This TCR was sampled from a human donor in a cohort exposed to, infected with or recovered from COVID-19 (not recorded which). The donor label of this sample is uncertain. Sequencing input: PBMCs or T cells enriched from blood (not recorded which). The chain uses TRBV2 and TRBJ2-6; 8 positions agree with TRBD2. The CDR3 loop is CASTREGPGANVLTF. CDR3 sequence (DNA): TGTGCCAGTACCCGGGAGGGGCCTGGGGCCAACGTCCTGACTTTC.